One sample yielded the 20 T cell receptor beta chains listed below, sequenced in a study of Ad26.COV2.S vaccination and SARS-CoV-2 variants. The treatment is: around 19 received Ad26.COV2.S at low or high dose, single or two shots; about 5 received placebo; per-sample allocation not given. Samples analyzed were those drawn on day 63 after the first vaccine or placebo injection. The table came from immunoSEQ multiplex PCR; TCRdb's copy has only in-frame clones and leaves some out. The data show some 640,000 clones, 89% seen once. Sequenced here: peripheral blood, sampled in a trial of Ad26.COV2.S vaccine versus placebo. The source of these receptors is a person aged 18 to 65 who received the Ad26.COV2.S COVID-19 vaccine or a placebo.

On this clone: The sample has other DNA sequences that encode this CDR3 too. The V call is TRBV2, the J call TRBJ1-6; possible D gene TRBD1, 5 bases. V dropped 6 bases and J dropped 0 bases, with 9 bases sitting between them. The CDR3 contains 15 residues. CDR1 and CDR2 from the germline V gene are SNHLY and FYNNEI. Written as DNA, the CDR3 is TGTGCCAGCAGACAGGCGAGCTCCTATAATTCACCCCTCCACTTT. Translating gives CASRQASSYNSPLHF.

This chain uses TRBV4-1 with TRBJ1-2, with D possibly matching TRBD1 (6 bases). Germline V gene lookup returns CDR1 MGHRA and CDR2 YSYEKL. The CDR3 loop spans 15 amino acids. Trimming pared 0 bases from V and 4 bases from J, leaving 12 bases between. CDR3 nucleotides: TGCGCCAGCAGCCAAGATGGCGGGGGCGGCTATGGCTACACCTTC. Translation gives CASSQDGGGGYGYTF.

The count of this clone is one. The chain has TRBV2 and TRBJ2-3; 10 positions agree with TRBD2. Germline trimming cut 6 bases from V and 6 bases from J; bases unmatched to any gene: 6. CDR1 and CDR2 from the germline V gene are SNHLY and FYNNEI. The CDR3 runs to 14 residues. In nucleotides, the CDR3 is TGTGCCAGCAGCCCTACTAGCGGGGTTGATACGCAGTATTTT. This sequence encodes CASSPTSGVDTQYF. Filled out from reference TRBV2 and TRBJ2-3, the complete variable domain reads EPEVTQTPSHQVTQMGQEVILRCVPISNHLYFYWYRQILGQKVEFLVSFYNNEISEKSEIFDDQFSVERPDGSNFTLKIRSTKLEDSAMYFCASSPTSGVDTQYFGPGTRLTVL.

The chain recombines TRBV7-2 with TRBJ1-4; no reliable D call. Per the germline V gene, CDR1 is SGHTA and CDR2 is FQGNSA. The CDR3 runs 15 residues. Trimming removed 1 base at V and 7 bases at J, with 13 bases between. The CDR3 spells CASSLGASESEKLFF. The DNA for the CDR3 is TGTGCCAGCAGCTTAGGGGCCAGCGAAAGTGAAAAACTGTTTTTT.

In regard to this clone: Other DNA sequences in the sample encode the same CDR3. V usage is TRBV5-1 and J usage is TRBJ2-7, with TRBD1 matching 11 bases. Germline V lookup: CDR1 SGHRS, CDR2 YFSETQ. CDR3 length: 15 residues. Trimming took 1 base from V and 4 from J; bases not matched to a gene: 4. CDR3 in amino acids: CASSLTGQGAYEQYF. DNA for the CDR3: TGCGCCAGCAGCTTGACCGGACAGGGGGCGTACGAGCAGTACTTC. The variable domain in full, completed from reference TRBV5-1 and TRBJ2-7, reads KAGVTQTPRYLIKTRGQQVTLSCSPISGHRSVSWYQQTPGQGLQFLFEYFSETQRNKGNFPGRFSGRQFSNSRSEMNVSTLELGDSALYLCASSLTGQGAYEQYFGPGTRLTVT.

The chain couples TRBV6-2 or TRBV6-3 to TRBJ2-1; 11 bases match TRBD2. The CDR3 length is 16 residues. Germline CDR1 reads MNHEY; CDR2 reads SVGEGT. V gave up 5 bases and J gave up 0 bases; unmatched junction bases: 3. CDR3 residues: CASSNTSGSSYNEQFF. The CDR3 DNA follows: TGTGCCAGCAGTAATACTAGCGGGAGCTCCTACAATGAGCAGTTCTTC.

This clone was seen a few times. V is TRBV7-2 and J is TRBJ2-7, with D possibly being TRBD1 or TRBD2 (5 bases each). This CDR3 contains 15 residues. Germline loops: CDR1 SGHTA, CDR2 FQGNSA. The V end was cut by 4 bases, the J end by 7 bases, with 20 bases between. CDR3 nucleotides: TGTGCCAGCAGCTCGTCCGGGACGGCGGGTCGGGAGCAGTACTTC. Its protein product is CASSSSGTAGREQYF.

The chain has TRBV28 and TRBJ1-2; 9 bases fit TRBD1. Trimming at V came to 5 bases and at J to 3 bases, leaving 10 bases not matched to a gene. CDR3 size: 16 residues. Per the germline V gene, CDR1 is MDHEN and CDR2 is SYDVKM. The chain's CDR3 is CASSPGTGSRDYGYTF. The CDR3 DNA reads TGTGCCAGCAGTCCCGGGACAGGGTCCCGGGACTATGGCTACACCTTC.

The CDR3 is CASSLDRGVDGYTF. The CDR3 DNA follows: TGTGCCAGCAGTCTCGACAGGGGGGTAGATGGCTACACCTTC. The V call is TRBV6-5, the J call TRBJ1-2; 9 nucleotides line up with TRBD1. Trimming removed 5 bases from V and 6 bases from J; junction bases left unmatched: 7. Per the germline V gene, CDR1 is MNHEY and CDR2 is SVGAGI. The CDR3 spans 14 residues.

This chain connects TRBV7-9 to TRBJ2-7; 7 bases are shared with TRBD1. CDR3 length: 14 amino acids. Germline V gene sequence: CDR1 SEHNR, CDR2 FQNEAQ (reference sequence). The V segment lost 1 base and the J segment 2 bases; nucleotides outside the gene matches: 2. This CDR3 is CASSLGTGTYEQYF. In DNA form, the CDR3 reads TGTGCCAGCAGCTTAGGGACAGGCACCTACGAGCAGTACTTC. Full variable domain (remainder filled in from reference TRBV7-9 and TRBJ2-7): DTGVSQNPRHKITKRGQNVTFRCDPISEHNRLYWYRQTLGQGPEFLTYFQNEAQLEKSRLLSDRFSAERPKGSFSTLEIQRTEQGDSAMYLCASSLGTGTYEQYFGPGTRLTVT.

The chain uses TRBV29-1 and TRBJ1-1, with a weak D call TRBD1 (6 bases). The V gene lost 7 bases and the J gene lost 8 bases, with 11 bases spanning the gap. CDR1 and CDR2 from the germline V gene are SQVTM and ANQGSEA. This CDR3 is built from 10 residues. The CDR3 sequence: CSAHREEAFF. Here the CDR3 DNA reads TGCAGCGCCCACAGGGAGGAAGCTTTCTTT.

The chain has TRBV30 and TRBJ2-7; 8 bases map to TRBD1. CDR1 GTSNPN and CDR2 SVGIG come from the germline V gene (reference sequence). V shed 5 bases and J 3 bases; nucleotides not matched to a gene: 6. This CDR3 contains 13 residues. The CDR3 sequence is CAWGETGVYEQYF. The CDR3 region has the DNA TGTGCCTGGGGGGAGACAGGGGTCTACGAGCAGTACTTC.

Only a few counts were recorded for this clone. The J gene is TRBJ1-2, the V gene TRBV20-1; no definite D call. Looked up from germline, CDR1 is DFQATT and CDR2 is SNEGSKA (reference sequence). Trimming removed 3 bases at V and 4 bases at J, with 3 bases between. There are 10 residues in the CDR3. The CDR3 loop reads CSASLYGYTF. The DNA for the CDR3 is TGCAGTGCTAGCCTCTATGGCTACACCTTC.

In its sample, this clone was seen a few times. The rearrangement joins TRBV15 to TRBJ1-5; 8 bases are a match to TRBD1. The CDR3 covers 16 residues. The J segment lost 7 bases and the V segment lost 5 bases, leaving 13 bases of the junction unmatched. Per the germline V gene, CDR1 is LNHNV and CDR2 is YYDKDF (reference sequence). CDR3 DNA sequence: TGTGCCACCAGCTTAGGCTCCAGGGGGCTGGGGCAGCCCCAGCATTTT. Its translation is CATSLGSRGLGQPQHF.

The chain joins TRBV3-1 (or the pseudogene TRBV3-2) to TRBJ2-2, with D hard to call. The CDR3 has 14 amino acids. Between the trimmed V and J ends, which lost 2 bases and 4 bases, there was a span of 8 bases. Germline CDR1 reads LGHDT; CDR2 reads YNNKEL (reference sequence). CDR3 nucleotides: TGTGCCAGCAGCCAATTGACGGGCACCGGGGAGCTGTTTTTT. Translating it yields CASSQLTGTGELFF.

The V gene is TRBV6-6, the J gene TRBJ2-3; D uncertain. In germline, CDR1 is MNHNY, CDR2 SVGAGI (reference sequence). The CDR3 consists of 13 residues. Deletions cut 6 bases from V and 0 bases from J, with 7 bases between. The CDR3 loop reads CASSGPSTDTQYF. The CDR3 bases are TGTGCCAGCAGCGGACCGAGCACAGATACGCAGTATTTT.

The V and J genes are TRBV4-2 and TRBJ1-1; 7 bases agree with TRBD1. The J segment lost 0 bases and the V segment lost 5 bases, leaving 15 bases of the junction unmatched. The CDR3 covers 18 residues. Looked up from germline, CDR1 is LGHNA and CDR2 is YNFKEQ. For the CDR3, the DNA is TGTGCCAGCAGCGCTCTGGAGGGGGCACAAGGTTTGAACACTGAAGCTTTCTTT. It yields the protein CASSALEGAQGLNTEAFF.

The genes are TRBV19 and TRBJ2-1, with 14 bases matching TRBD2. With V trimmed by 7 bases and J by 0 bases, 11 bases remained unmatched. Germline V gene data show CDR1 as LNHDA and CDR2 as SQIVND (reference sequence). The CDR3 extends over 19 amino acids. The CDR3 reads CASTTSGRAGLSSYNEQFF. In nucleotides, the CDR3 is TGTGCCAGTACGACTAGCGGGAGGGCCGGGCTTAGCTCCTACAATGAGCAGTTCTTC.

This clone was recorded only once. The V gene is TRBV7-9, the J gene TRBJ1-6; D remains unclear. With 3 bases removed from V and 5 bases from J, the gap between germline ends came to 8 bases. The CDR3 loop spans 14 amino acids. Germline loops: CDR1 SEHNR, CDR2 FQNEAQ (reference sequence). CDR3 sequence (DNA): TGTGCCAGCAGCTTTGTTAGGGATAATTCACCCCTCCACTTT. Translated, it gives CASSFVRDNSPLHF.

The CDR3 bases are TGTGCCAGTAGTACCTTTACAGGGGCGCAGGCGGATCAGCCCCAGCATTTT. Amino acids: CASSTFTGAQADQPQHF. The chain joins TRBV19 to TRBJ1-5; TRBD1 aligns across 7 bases. With V trimmed by 4 bases and J by 5 bases, 14 bases remained unmatched. Germline V gene data show CDR1 as LNHDA and CDR2 as SQIVND (reference sequence). There are 17 residues in the CDR3.